These 17 T cell receptor beta chains share one sample of origin, sequenced in a study of Ad26.COV2.S vaccination and SARS-CoV-2 variants. Treatment meaning: roughly 18 received Ad26.COV2.S at low or high dose, single or two shots; 5 received placebo; per-sample allocation not given. At day 63 after the first vaccine or placebo injection, samples were drawn. The repertoire was sequenced with immunoSEQ multiplex PCR; TCRdb's copy has only in-frame clones and lacks some. The data hold about 680,000 clones, with roughly 90% observed a single time. Sequenced here: peripheral blood, sampled in a trial of Ad26.COV2.S vaccine versus placebo. The receptors originated from a person aged 18-65 years who received the Ad26.COV2.S COVID-19 vaccine or a placebo.

V and J are TRBV6-5 and TRBJ1-6; D gene ambiguous. CDR1 and CDR2 (germline): MNHEY, SVGAGI. The CDR3 runs to 14 residues. Deletions cut 0 bases from V and 10 bases from J, with 10 bases between. Written as DNA, the CDR3 is TGTGCCAGCAGTTACTCCACCGGGGTGTCACCCCTCCACTTT. It translates to CASSYSTGVSPLHF.

The chain recombines TRBV28 with TRBJ2-1; 9 bases match TRBD2. Germline V gene data show CDR1 as MDHEN and CDR2 as SYDVKM. The CDR3 extends over 15 amino acids. J was trimmed by 3 bases and V by 7 bases; bases with no gene match: 7. The CDR3 nucleotides are TGTGCCAGCACCCTGGGTAGCGGGAGCTACAATGAGCAGTTCTTC. It translates to CASTLGSGSYNEQFF.

The genes are TRBV12-5 and TRBJ1-3; tentative D call: TRBD1 (6 bases). Germline V CDR1 and CDR2: LGHNT, FRNRAP. Between the trimmed V and J ends, which lost 6 bases and 2 bases, there was a span of 14 bases. The CDR3 runs to 15 residues. The CDR3 nucleotides read TGTGCTAGTGGCCCTACAGGGTCACCTGGAAACACCATATATTTT. Translation: CASGPTGSPGNTIYF. Full variable domain (missing parts from reference TRBV12-5 and TRBJ1-3): DARVTQTPRHKVTEMGQEVTMRCQPILGHNTVFWYRQTMMQGLELLAYFRNRAPLDDSGMPKDRFSAEMPDATLATLKIQPSEPRDSAVYFCASGPTGSPGNTIYFGEGSWLTVV.

This clone showed up just once. The genes are TRBV3-1 (or the pseudogene TRBV3-2) and TRBJ1-1; the D is unclear. The CDR3 totals 13 residues. V lost 2 bases, J lost 6 bases, and 10 bases lay in between. The germline gives CDR1 LGHDT, CDR2 YNNKEL (reference sequence). CDR3 protein: CASSQRTTSEAFF. The CDR3 DNA reads TGTGCCAGCAGCCAAAGGACGACCTCTGAAGCTTTCTTT.

As for this clone: This sample includes further DNA sequences coding for the same CDR3. The chain uses TRBV5-4 and TRBJ2-5; 10 nucleotides agree with TRBD2. The germline gives CDR1 SGHNT, CDR2 YYREEE (reference sequence). Trimming cost V 1 base and J 3 bases; bases outside gene matches: 3. The CDR3 spans 15 residues. CDR3 DNA sequence: TGTGCCAGCAGCTTGCGGCTAGCGGGAGAAGAGACCCAGTACTTC. Amino acids: CASSLRLAGEETQYF.

V and J are TRBV7-9 and TRBJ1-3; 8 nucleotides match TRBD1. The CDR3 covers 16 residues. Germline V gives CDR1 SEHNR, CDR2 FQNEAQ (reference sequence). V trimming: 2 bases; J trimming: 7 bases; junction bases outside the gene matches: 10. This CDR3 reads CASSLPGQGPRNTIYF. CDR3 sequence (DNA): TGTGCCAGCAGCTTACCAGGACAGGGCCCGCGGAACACCATATATTTT.

The chain carries TRBV27 and TRBJ1-5; D remains ambiguous. The CDR3 length is 12 residues. The V end was cut by 3 bases, the J end by 4 bases, with 4 bases between. Germline V gene sequence: CDR1 MNHEY, CDR2 SMNVEV (reference sequence). Here the CDR3 reads CASSFHNQPQHF. The CDR3 coding sequence is TGTGCCAGCAGTTTCCATAATCAGCCCCAGCATTTT.

V and J are TRBV6-4 and TRBJ2-2; TRBD2 matches at 8 bases. The CDR3 loop spans 16 amino acids. Germline CDR1 MRHNA, CDR2 SNTAGT. Losses at the gene ends were 0 bases for V and 4 bases for J; bases not matched to a gene: 4. In DNA, the CDR3 is TGTGCCAGCAGTGACTCCGGGACTAGTTCCACCGGGGAGCTGTTTTTT. The encoded protein is CASSDSGTSSTGELFF.

The V gene is TRBV15, the J gene TRBJ2-5, with TRBD1 matching over 8 bases. Germline CDR1 and CDR2: LNHNV and YYDKDF (reference sequence). The CDR3 consists of 15 residues. J gave up 5 bases and V 3 bases, and 8 bases lay outside the gene matches. The CDR3 DNA reads TGTGCCACCAGCAGGAATGACAGGGGCGAGGAGACCCAGTACTTC. It codes for CATSRNDRGEETQYF.

The J gene is TRBJ2-1, the V gene TRBV6-6; D remains unclear. V was cut by 6 bases and J by 4 bases, with 7 bases left in between. The germline V gene has CDR1 MNHNY and CDR2 SVGAGI (reference sequence). The CDR3 loop spans 12 amino acids. This chain's CDR3 is CASSSEYNEQFF. CDR3 nucleotide sequence: TGTGCCAGCAGCTCAGAATACAATGAGCAGTTCTTC.

The CDR3 bases are TGTGCCAGCAGTTTGACAGGGCTCAGTATGAACACTGAAGCTTTCTTT. It codes for CASSLTGLSMNTEAFF. The rearrangement joins TRBV5-6 to TRBJ1-1, with 7 nucleotides matching TRBD1. CDR1 and CDR2 from the germline V gene are SGHDT and YYEEEE. The CDR3 has 16 residues. V lost 5 bases, J lost 0 bases, and 10 bases stayed unmatched.

CDR3 sequence: CASPKTGGPEPQHF. In nucleotides, the CDR3 is TGCGCCAGCCCCAAGACAGGGGGCCCAGAGCCCCAGCATTTT. The chain uses TRBV23-1 and TRBJ1-5; 10 positions agree with TRBD1. TRBV23-1 is treated as an ORF (open reading frame) with a function not yet certain. The CDR3 covers 14 residues. V lost 8 bases, J lost 8 bases, and 9 bases stayed unmatched.

The table lists this clone with a count of one. The CDR3 here is CASSSPTPLSSYNEQFF. In DNA form, the CDR3 reads TGTGCCAGCAGCTCTCCGACTCCCCTTAGCTCCTACAATGAGCAGTTCTTC. The genes are TRBV11-2 and TRBJ2-1; D is uncertain. V lost 4 bases to trimming and J lost 0 bases, with 16 bases between them. The CDR3 length is 17 residues. Germline values: CDR1 SGHAT, CDR2 FQNNGV.

The V and J genes are TRBV7-9 and TRBJ1-3, with TRBD1 as a possible D gene (5 bases). The CDR3 consists of 18 residues. Germline CDR1 reads SEHNR; CDR2 reads FQNEAQ (reference sequence). V was pared by 4 bases and J by 0 bases, with 19 bases between. This CDR3 is CASSSPGTVINSGNTIYF. The CDR3 DNA is TGTGCCAGCAGCTCTCCCGGGACGGTGATCAACTCTGGAAACACCATATATTTT.

The rearrangement links TRBV9 to TRBJ1-6; no firm D call. Germline assignment: CDR1 SGDLS and CDR2 YYNGEE. This CDR3 region has 16 residues. V shed 4 bases and J shed 0 bases, with 11 bases lying between them. CDR3 sequence: CASSSAASSYNSPLHF. For the CDR3, the DNA is TGTGCCAGCAGCTCCGCAGCGTCCTCCTATAATTCACCCCTCCACTTT. The variable domain in full, completed from reference TRBV9 and TRBJ1-6, reads DSGVTQTPKHLITATGQRVTLRCSPRSGDLSVYWYQQSLDQGLQFLIQYYNGEERAKGNILERFSAQQFPDLHSELNLSSLELGDSALYFCASSSAASSYNSPLHFGNGTRLTVT.

Points on this clone: Other DNA sequences in the same sample also yield this CDR3. This chain joins TRBV7-6 and TRBJ1-5; D is perhaps TRBD1 (5 bases). Trimming took off 1 base at V and 2 bases at J, with 6 bases between the two ends. The CDR3 sequence is 14 residues long. Germline V CDR1 and CDR2: SGHVS, FNYEAQ. The CDR3 region is CASSLEQGNQPQHF. Written as DNA, the CDR3 is TGTGCCAGCAGCTTAGAACAGGGCAATCAGCCCCAGCATTTT.

V gene TRBV11-2 combines with J gene TRBJ1-2; D perhaps matches TRBD1 (5 bases). V shed 1 base and J shed 6 bases, with 12 bases lying between them. CDR3 length: 14 residues. CDR1 and CDR2 (germline): SGHAT, FQNNGV. The CDR3 loop is CASSLGGTSDGYTF. CDR3 in DNA: TGTGCCAGCAGCTTAGGCGGGACCTCGGATGGCTACACCTTC.